The 2 T cell receptor beta chains listed next were all sequenced from one sample in a study of blood T cell repertoires in COVID-19. TCRdb's copy holds only in-frame clones and misses some; the assay was immunoSEQ multiplex PCR. The table lists more than 300,000 clones, more than 70% of them singletons. The sequencing sample was made of PBMCs or T cells enriched from blood (not recorded which). All receptors derive from a woman aged 18-29 years who had recovered from COVID-19.

The J gene is TRBJ1-2, the V gene TRBV19, with TRBD1 as a possible D gene (5 bases). CDR1 is LNHDA, CDR2 SQIVND, per germline (reference sequence). The CDR3 runs 13 residues. Trimming left V 6 bases short and J 4 bases short, with 12 bases between. The CDR3 spells CASSVDSLYGYTF. CDR3 in DNA: TGTGCCAGTAGCGTCGACAGTCTCTATGGCTACACCTTC.

This rearrangement joins TRBV28 to TRBJ1-6, with D uncertain. The germline V and J ends were trimmed by 3 bases and 7 bases, with 16 bases remaining between them. CDR1 MDHEN and CDR2 SYDVKM come from the germline V gene. The CDR3 spans 16 residues. In nucleotides, the CDR3 is TGTGCCAGCAGTTTGGGGATCGGGGATTGGAATTCACCCCTCCACTTT. This codes for CASSLGIGDWNSPLHF.